Presented here are 29 T cell receptor beta chains from one specimen sequenced in a study of long-term antiretroviral therapy in people with HIV. At survey level, the immunoSEQ assay was run in its v3.0 version. Clones were read by immunoSEQ multiplex PCR, and TCRdb kept only the in-frame ones, dropping some. The sample contains approximately 15,000 clones, 70% to 85% of which appear only once. This sample comprised unsorted PBMCs, obtained 1.5 years before starting antiretroviral therapy. The source of these receptors is a woman between 50 and 59 years old with HIV.

In this sample, this clone is medium-sized. The gene calls are TRBV7-8 and TRBJ2-1, with D tentatively TRBD1 (6 bases). Germline CDR1 is SGHVS and CDR2 is FQNEAQ. The V gene lost 3 bases and the J gene lost 9 bases, with 12 bases spanning the gap. The CDR3 totals 13 residues. The CDR3 reads CASSFSRGSEQFF. The CDR3 DNA reads as TGTGCCAGCAGCTTCTCCAGGGGAAGTGAGCAGTTCTTC.

This clone was picked up one time. V gene TRBV11-1 combines with J gene TRBJ2-2; unclear D gene. V lost 0 bases and J 0 bases, leaving 11 bases between the germline ends. The CDR3 consists of 17 residues. Germline values: CDR1 SGHAT, CDR2 FQDESV (reference sequence). This CDR3 is CASSLALPHANTGELFF. The CDR3, as DNA: TGTGCCAGCAGCTTAGCCTTACCCCACGCGAACACCGGGGAGCTGTTTTTT.

This clone came up a few times. This chain connects TRBV27 to TRBJ1-5; D not certain. V lost 2 bases, J lost 0 bases, and 8 bases lay in between. The germline V gene encodes CDR1 MNHEY and CDR2 SMNVEV (reference sequence). The CDR3 is made up of 15 amino acids. The CDR3 bases are TGTGCCAGCAGTTTAGCAGGTACTAGCAATCAGCCCCAGCATTTT. Translated, it gives CASSLAGTSNQPQHF.

This clone was counted once. The genes are TRBV11-2 and TRBJ2-7, with TRBD2 matching 13 bases. The CDR3 is 17 amino acids. Germline V gene data show CDR1 as SGHAT and CDR2 as FQNNGV. The J segment lost 2 bases and the V segment lost 7 bases, leaving 11 bases of the junction unmatched. The CDR3 here is CASTDLLAGGSTYEQYF. CDR3 nucleotide sequence: TGTGCCAGCACCGATTTACTAGCGGGGGGGTCCACCTACGAGCAGTACTTC.

The CDR3 here is CASSYGGSGSEQFF. CDR3 DNA: TGTGCCAGCAGTTATGGCGGAAGCGGGTCTGAGCAGTTCTTC. The rearrangement joins TRBV7-3 to TRBJ2-1; the D gene is possibly TRBD2 (6 bases). The germline V gene encodes CDR1 SGHTA and CDR2 FQGTGA. The germline V and J ends were trimmed by 6 bases and 9 bases, with 18 bases remaining between them. The CDR3 is 14 residues long.

The chain joins TRBV27 to TRBJ1-2, with D perhaps matching TRBD1 (6 bases). Germline CDR1 is MNHEY and CDR2 is SMNVEV (reference sequence). The V and J ends lost 5 bases and 3 bases respectively, with 19 bases between them. The CDR3 runs to 16 residues. CDR3 bases: TGTGCCAGCAGTCCTAACCCCGGACAGAACGACTATGGCTACACCTTC. Protein sequence: CASSPNPGQNDYGYTF.

The chain links TRBV13 to TRBJ2-4; perhaps TRBD1 as D (5 bases). Trimming stripped 5 bases from V and 6 bases from J, with 20 bases between. This CDR3 spans 16 amino acids. Germline-derived CDR1 and CDR2 are PRHDT and FYEKMQ (reference sequence). The DNA for the CDR3 is TGTGCCAGCAGCCCCCGACATATTGGGGCTGGAAACATTCAGTACTTC. It codes for CASSPRHIGAGNIQYF.

By sample fraction, this clone is large. This chain links TRBV5-6 with TRBJ1-1, with TRBD1 as a possible D gene (6 bases). Trimming took off 2 bases at V and 0 bases at J, with 8 bases between the two ends. The CDR3 is made up of 14 amino acids. Germline V gene sequence: CDR1 SGHDT, CDR2 YYEEEE. The CDR3 sequence is CASSLGGMNTEAFF. The CDR3 DNA sequence: TGTGCCAGCAGCTTAGGGGGGATGAACACTGAAGCTTTCTTT.

The chain combines TRBV29-1 with TRBJ1-3; D unclear. Between the trimmed V and J ends, which lost 6 bases and 8 bases, there was a span of 17 bases. In germline, CDR1 is SQVTM, CDR2 ANQGSEA. The CDR3 is 13 amino acids. The CDR3 DNA is TGCAGCGTCGACCAGACCGGTACCGACACCATATATTTT. This encodes CSVDQTGTDTIYF.

The chain is built from TRBV30 and TRBJ1-5; no clear D. The ends were cut back, 3 bases at V and 0 bases at J, with 6 bases in the middle. The CDR3 consists of 13 residues. The V gene's germline CDR1 is GTSNPN and CDR2 SVGIG (reference sequence). The CDR3 region is CAWRQNSNQPQHF. The CDR3 DNA sequence: TGTGCCTGGAGACAGAATAGCAATCAGCCCCAGCATTTT.

This clone is deemed medium-sized (0.01 to 0.1%). J is TRBJ2-3 and V is TRBV10-3; D ambiguous. This CDR3 spans 14 amino acids. Trimming shortened V by 2 bases and J by 5 bases, and 11 bases separated the two germline ends. The V gene's germline CDR1 is ENHRY and CDR2 SYGVKD. DNA for the CDR3: TGTGCCATCAGTGAGGGAGTGGGAATAGATACGCAGTATTTT. Translated, it gives CAISEGVGIDTQYF.

This clone has more than one count but fewer than ten. The CDR3: CASSPTYGGYQPQHF. In DNA, the CDR3 is TGCGCCAGCAGCCCTACGTATGGCGGATATCAGCCCCAGCATTTT. The chain is built from TRBV5-1 and TRBJ1-5; no firm D call. This CDR3 comprises 15 residues. Germline V gene data show CDR1 as SGHRS and CDR2 as YFSETQ. V was shortened by 4 bases and J by 5 bases, with 16 bases between the two germline ends.

The chain employs TRBV18 and TRBJ2-5; 12 nucleotides align to TRBD2. In germline, CDR1 is KGHSH, CDR2 LQKENI. CDR3 size: 18 residues. The V segment lost 0 bases and the J segment 5 bases; nucleotides outside the gene matches: 10. In DNA, the CDR3 is TGTGCCAGCTCACCACCGCCGGCTAGCGGGGGGGCCGGTGAGACCCAGTACTTC. Its translation is CASSPPPASGGAGETQYF.

This clone showed up just a few times. The chain uses TRBV27 and TRBJ2-2; D remains ambiguous. Germline V CDR1 and CDR2: MNHEY, SMNVEV (reference sequence). This CDR3 has 15 amino acids. Trimming left V 5 bases short and J 2 bases short, with 12 bases between. CDR3 sequence (DNA): TGTGCCAGCAGTCCTTACTATATTAACACCGGGGAGCTGTTTTTT. This sequence encodes CASSPYYINTGELFF.

The chain links TRBV19 to TRBJ2-1, with TRBD2 identical over 11 bases. Germline-derived CDR1 and CDR2 are LNHDA and SQIVND (reference sequence). The CDR3 is made up of 14 amino acids. Trimming cost V 6 bases and J 4 bases; bases outside gene matches: 2. The CDR3 loop is CASRGLAEYNEQFF. In DNA, the CDR3 is TGTGCCAGTAGGGGACTAGCGGAATACAATGAGCAGTTCTTC.

The sample holds a few counts of this clone. V gene TRBV19 combines with J gene TRBJ1-5; 8 bases map to TRBD1. Germline assignment: CDR1 LNHDA and CDR2 SQIVND (reference sequence). The V and J ends lost 7 bases and 7 bases, in that order; junction bases with no gene match: 15. The CDR3 contains 16 residues. The CDR3 protein is CASTNPLQGAPQPQHF. For the CDR3, the DNA is TGTGCCAGTACCAATCCCTTGCAGGGGGCGCCCCAGCCCCAGCATTTT. The full variable domain, completed using reference TRBV19 and TRBJ1-5, is DGGITQSPKYLFRKEGQNVTLSCEQNLNHDAMYWYRQDPGQGLRLIYYSQIVNDFQKGDIAEGYSVSREKKESFPLTVTSAQKNPTAFYLCASTNPLQGAPQPQHFGDGTRLSIL.

The V gene is TRBV2, the J gene TRBJ2-3, with TRBD2 identical over 9 bases. Germline CDR1 SNHLY, CDR2 FYNNEI. The CDR3 loop spans 16 amino acids. Trimming cost V 7 bases and J 0 bases; bases outside gene matches: 8. The CDR3 region is CASTLGLATSTDTQYF. CDR3 DNA: TGTGCCAGCACCCTAGGACTAGCGACAAGCACAGATACGCAGTATTTT.

This clone turned up a few times. The rearrangement uses TRBV5-6 and TRBJ2-7; D is undetermined. The CDR3 is 12 residues long. V gave up 3 bases and J gave up 0 bases, with 4 bases separating them. The germline gives CDR1 SGHDT, CDR2 YYEEEE. The chain's CDR3 is CASSSLSYEQYF. The DNA for the CDR3 is TGTGCCAGCAGCTCCCTCTCCTACGAGCAGTACTTC.

The rearrangement uses TRBV5-1 and TRBJ2-3; 12 nucleotides agree with TRBD2. From germline, CDR1 is SGHRS and CDR2 YFSETQ. The CDR3 consists of 16 residues. V was clipped by 1 base and J by 2 bases; unmatched bases: 2. CDR3 residues: CASSLLAGGTTDTQYF. For the CDR3, the DNA is TGCGCCAGCAGCTTGCTAGCGGGGGGGACCACAGATACGCAGTATTTT.

The V gene is TRBV29-1, the J gene TRBJ2-2; D tentatively fits TRBD1 or TRBD2 (5 bases each). Germline assignment: CDR1 SQVTM and CDR2 ANQGSEA. The CDR3 has 14 amino acids. The CDR3 loop is CSAGTGTNTGELFF. The CDR3 coding sequence is TGCAGTGCAGGGACCGGGACGAACACCGGGGAGCTGTTTTTT.

V is TRBV5-1 and J is TRBJ2-3; D may be TRBD2 (6 bases). Per germline, CDR1 SGHRS and CDR2 YFSETQ. The CDR3 extends over 13 amino acids. Deletions cut 0 bases from V and 5 bases from J, with 7 bases between. CDR3 bases: TGCGCCAGCAGCTTGGAGGGAGGAGATACGCAGTATTTT. This sequence encodes CASSLEGGDTQYF.

Details on this clone: A junction boundary mismatches the germline segment, possibly from a read error. The gene calls are TRBV2 and TRBJ2-7; 7 bases are a match to TRBD1. Germline V gives CDR1 SNHLY, CDR2 FYNNEI. This CDR3 has 12 amino acids. For the CDR3, the DNA is TGTGCCAGCAGTGAAGTTAGGGGGCCAGGTAACTTC. Protein: CASSEVRGPGNF.

V and J are TRBV5-4 and TRBJ2-6, with D unresolved. The germline V gene encodes CDR1 SGHNT and CDR2 YYREEE (reference sequence). CDR3 size: 14 residues. The V and J ends lost 4 bases and 1 base respectively, with 6 bases between them. DNA for the CDR3: TGTGCCAGCAGCCCGGAATCTGGGGCCAACGTCCTGACTTTC. It encodes CASSPESGANVLTF. Full variable domain (remainder filled in from reference TRBV5-4 and TRBJ2-6): ETGVTQSPTHLIKTRGQQVTLRCSSQSGHNTVSWYQQALGQGPQFIFQYYREEENGRGNFPPRFSGLQFPNYSSELNVNALELDDSALYLCASSPESGANVLTFGAGSRLTVL.

V is TRBV6-5 and J is TRBJ2-3, with 7 bases identical to TRBD1. CDR1 is MNHEY, CDR2 SVGAGI, per germline. Trimming cost V 8 bases and J 3 bases; bases outside gene matches: 5. The CDR3 consists of 13 residues. In nucleotides, the CDR3 is TGTGCCAGCCAAGACAGGGCAACAGATACGCAGTATTTT. Protein sequence: CASQDRATDTQYF.

The chain uses TRBV14 and TRBJ2-7; 10 positions match TRBD1. Germline CDR1 SGHDN, CDR2 FVKESK. This CDR3 comprises 16 residues. Unmatched junction bases numbered 15, after V lost 6 bases and J lost 7 bases. The DNA of the CDR3 is TGTGCCAGCAGAAGAGCCGGGACAGGGGTCCGCGAGGAGCAGTACTTC. Protein: CASRRAGTGVREEQYF.

Sample share makes this clone medium-sized. The chain has TRBV18 and TRBJ2-7; tentative D call: TRBD1 (5 bases). The V gene's germline CDR1 is KGHSH and CDR2 LQKENI. This CDR3 comprises 14 residues. With 0 bases removed from V and 2 bases from J, the gap between germline ends came to 8 bases. The CDR3 is CASSPPDRPYEQYF. CDR3 in DNA: TGTGCCAGCTCACCACCTGACAGACCCTACGAGCAGTACTTC.

This clone was recorded only once. The rearrangement joins TRBV5-6 to TRBJ2-1, with 11 nucleotides matching TRBD2. Germline lookup yields CDR1 SGHDT and CDR2 YYEEEE. This CDR3 has 16 residues. V dropped 0 bases and J dropped 4; count of bases not matched to a gene: 3. This chain's CDR3 is CASSLGGTSGYNEQFF. The CDR3 DNA sequence: TGTGCCAGCAGCTTGGGCGGGACTAGCGGATACAATGAGCAGTTCTTC.

This chain connects TRBV7-2 to TRBJ1-1, with D uncertain. This CDR3 contains 14 residues. The germline V gene has CDR1 SGHTA and CDR2 FQGNSA. V was shortened by 3 bases and J by 1 base, with 9 bases between the two germline ends. In nucleotides, the CDR3 is TGTGCCAGCAGCTTTTTGGCAGCGAACACTGAAGCTTTCTTT. Translating it yields CASSFLAANTEAFF. Full variable domain (rest looked up from reference TRBV7-2 and TRBJ1-1): GAGVSQSPSNKVTEKGKDVELRCDPISGHTALYWYRQSLGQGLEFLIYFQGNSAPDKSGLPSDRFSAERTGGSVSTLTIQRTQQEDSAVYLCASSFLAANTEAFFGQGTRLTVV.

The chain couples TRBV15 to TRBJ2-3; 14 bases agree with TRBD2. Germline trimming cut 0 bases from V and 4 bases from J; bases unmatched to any gene: 6. The CDR3 is 18 residues long. The germline gives CDR1 LNHNV, CDR2 YYDKDF (reference sequence). The DNA of the CDR3 is TGTGCCACCAGCAGAGATCGCCAGGGACTAGCGGGGGCAGATACGCAGTATTTT. This sequence encodes CATSRDRQGLAGADTQYF.